The next 13 T cell receptor beta chains were all read from a single sample in a study of shared clonotypes between healthy human individuals. The repertoire was sequenced with immunoSEQ multiplex PCR; TCRdb's copy has only in-frame clones and lacks some. The sample carries 2 million to 2.5 million clones, approximately 95% recorded once. Source material: naive CD4+ T cells sorted from blood. Subset given: CD45RA+ positively selected. The origin of the receptors is a man between 18 and 29 years old in good health.

This chain connects TRBV4-1 to TRBJ1-1, with TRBD1 matching over 7 bases. This CDR3 contains 12 residues. V shed 2 bases and J 11 bases; nucleotides not matched to a gene: 5. The germline V gene has CDR1 MGHRA and CDR2 YSYEKL. In DNA, the CDR3 is TGCGCCAGCAGCCAAACAGGGGTGTGGGCTTTCTTT. Amino acid sequence: CASSQTGVWAFF.

The J gene is TRBJ2-7, the V gene TRBV29-1; 16 bases map to TRBD2. In germline, CDR1 is SQVTM, CDR2 ANQGSEA. The J segment lost 7 bases and the V segment lost 0 bases, leaving 12 bases of the junction unmatched. This CDR3 is built from 18 residues. CDR3 sequence (DNA): TGCAGCGTTGAAGATCCGACGGGACTAGCGGGAGGGCGAAGGGAGCAGTACTTC. This encodes CSVEDPTGLAGGRREQYF.

The CDR3 bases are TGTGCCAGCTCACGTAGCGCGGGGCCTTCTGGGGCCAACGTCCTGACTTTC. Amino acid sequence: CASSRSAGPSGANVLTF. V is TRBV18 and J is TRBJ2-6; the D gene is possibly TRBD2 (6 bases). The germline V gene encodes CDR1 KGHSH and CDR2 LQKENI. Trimming removed 4 bases at V and 1 base at J, with 14 bases between. This CDR3 is 17 amino acids long.

Comment on this clone: Other DNA sequences within the sample encode an identical CDR3. The V call is TRBV29-1, the J call TRBJ2-5; D remains unclear. V lost 4 bases and J 5 bases, leaving 8 bases between the germline ends. The CDR3 has 11 amino acids. Germline CDR1 SQVTM, CDR2 ANQGSEA. CDR3 amino acids: CSVAGEETQYF. CDR3 coding DNA: TGCAGCGTTGCGGGTGAGGAGACCCAGTACTTC.

The V gene is TRBV7-6, the J gene TRBJ1-2; D might be TRBD1 (6 bases). The CDR3 contains 15 residues. Germline V gene lookup returns CDR1 SGHVS and CDR2 FNYEAQ. Trimming took off 4 bases at V and 1 base at J, with 13 bases between the two ends. In DNA form, the CDR3 reads TGTGCCAGCAGCTCCGGGACAACCTTTAACTATGGCTACACCTTC. Encoded protein: CASSSGTTFNYGYTF.

The chain couples TRBV10-3 to TRBJ1-5; tentatively, D is TRBD1 (5 bases). From germline, CDR1 is ENHRY and CDR2 SYGVKD. The CDR3 sequence is 11 residues long. V dropped 2 bases and J dropped 11 bases, with 7 bases sitting between them. DNA of the CDR3: TGTGCCATCAGTGAGGGAGGGGCCCAGCATTTT. This encodes CAISEGGAQHF.

With respect to this clone: At one boundary the junction diverges from the germline segment, which might be a read error. CDR3 loop: CASSHGGSGNQSQHF. The CDR3 bases are TGTGCCAGCAGCCACGGAGGGAGCGGCAATCAGTCCCAGCATTTT. The V gene is TRBV14, the J gene TRBJ1-5; the D is unclear. Germline CDR1 is SGHDN and CDR2 is FVKESK. This CDR3 is 15 amino acids long.

The chain joins TRBV10-2 to TRBJ2-7; D is ambiguous. The CDR3 runs 13 residues. Germline loops: CDR1 WSHSY, CDR2 SAAADI. V lost 6 bases and J 7 bases, leaving 16 bases between the germline ends. The CDR3 region is CASSLGSSREQYF. The CDR3 coding sequence is TGCGCCAGCAGCCTCGGGTCCTCGAGAGAGCAGTACTTC.

The CDR3 reads CASSSYVEENIQYF. The CDR3 nucleotides are TGTGCCAGCAGCTCCTATGTCGAGGAAAACATTCAGTACTTC. The chain uses TRBV7-2 and TRBJ2-4; D uncertain. Trimming pared 4 bases from V and 5 bases from J, leaving 12 bases between. Germline CDR1 SGHTA, CDR2 FQGNSA. The CDR3 is 14 residues long.

V usage is TRBV4-1 and J usage is TRBJ1-5; the D is unclear. The CDR3 spans 16 residues. Germline V CDR1 and CDR2: MGHRA, YSYEKL. V dropped 1 base and J dropped 6 bases, with 16 bases sitting between them. CDR3 coding DNA: TGCGCCAGCAGCCAAGCGCGGGAGCCGACGGCTCAGCCCCAGCATTTT. This sequence encodes CASSQAREPTAQPQHF.

The V and J genes are TRBV5-4 and TRBJ2-7; a possible D gene is TRBD2 (6 bases). Germline V gives CDR1 SGHNT, CDR2 YYREEE (reference sequence). This CDR3 is 14 amino acids long. Trimming left V 4 bases short and J 2 bases short, with 13 bases between. This CDR3 is CASSQGLSPYEQYF. CDR3 coding DNA: TGTGCCAGCAGCCAGGGACTGTCTCCCTACGAGCAGTACTTC.

The rearrangement links TRBV9 to TRBJ2-5; no clear D gene. Germline V gives CDR1 SGDLS, CDR2 YYNGEE. This CDR3 contains 14 residues. With 4 bases removed from V and 6 bases from J, the gap between germline ends came to 16 bases. The CDR3 sequence: CASSSPGHGKTQYF. In DNA form, the CDR3 reads TGTGCCAGCAGCTCACCGGGCCATGGGAAGACCCAGTACTTC.

The gene calls are TRBV9 and TRBJ2-3, with TRBD2 identical over 14 bases. The CDR3 is 17 residues long. Germline V lookup: CDR1 SGDLS, CDR2 YYNGEE. Trimming took 4 bases from V and 2 from J; bases not matched to a gene: 6. This CDR3 is CASSPGTSGSFTDTQYF. The CDR3 DNA reads TGTGCCAGCAGCCCCGGGACTAGCGGGAGCTTCACAGATACGCAGTATTTT. The entire variable domain, with the rest obtained from reference TRBV9 and TRBJ2-3, is as follows: DSGVTQTPKHLITATGQRVTLRCSPRSGDLSVYWYQQSLDQGLQFLIQYYNGEERAKGNILERFSAQQFPDLHSELNLSSLELGDSALYFCASSPGTSGSFTDTQYFGPGTRLTVL.